This T cell receptor (beta chain) was recorded in a study of control samples from healthy donors and cancer patients. Produced via immunoSEQ multiplex PCR; TCRdb's table is partial and in-frame only. The top ten hold around 2% of the sample, which has 100,000 to 150,000 clones, roughly 90% seen once. There are 15 residues in the CDR3. After removal of 4 bases from V and 4 bases from J, the junction contained 9 bases not matched to a gene. Germline loops: CDR1 MDHEN, CDR2 SYDVKM. The chain combines TRBV28 with TRBJ2-5, with TRBD2 identical over 7 bases. The sequence came from a man aged 18 to 29 in good health. Sequencing used blood. CDR3 residues: CASSSPRRERETQYF. The DNA for the CDR3 is TGTGCCAGCAGTTCCCCTCGGCGGGAGCGAGAGACCCAGTACTTC.